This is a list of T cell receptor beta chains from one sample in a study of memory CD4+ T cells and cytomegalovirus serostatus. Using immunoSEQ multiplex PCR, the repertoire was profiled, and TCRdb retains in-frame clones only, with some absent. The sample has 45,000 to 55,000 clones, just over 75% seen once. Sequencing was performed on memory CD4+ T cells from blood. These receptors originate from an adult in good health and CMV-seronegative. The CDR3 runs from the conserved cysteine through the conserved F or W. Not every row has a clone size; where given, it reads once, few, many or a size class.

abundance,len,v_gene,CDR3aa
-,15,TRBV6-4,CASSASSIRNSEAFF
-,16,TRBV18,CASSPLGQRGSYEQYF
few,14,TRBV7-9,CASSRGHQNTEAFF
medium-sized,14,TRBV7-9,CASSLGQNNSPLHF
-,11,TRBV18,CASSPDTEAFF
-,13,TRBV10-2,CASSVNRNQPQHF
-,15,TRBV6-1,CANDLHSSGTDTQYF
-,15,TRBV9,CASSPYSGATYEQYF
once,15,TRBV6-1,CASRTDPTPVNVLTF
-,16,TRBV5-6,CASSFRQGVLQETQYF
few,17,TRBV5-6,CASSGIQGGSGANVLTF
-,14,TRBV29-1,CSVASTGLSLEAFF
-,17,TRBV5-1,CASSLEAFRGRDTEAFF
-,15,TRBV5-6,CASSLFGGAGEKLFF
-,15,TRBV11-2,CASSLNRDRSYEQYF
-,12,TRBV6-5,CASRGSEGFKFF
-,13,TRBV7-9,CASGTGPTGELFF
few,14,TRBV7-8,CASRGRQLNTEAFF
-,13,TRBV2,CASSEAPSTEAFF
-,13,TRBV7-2,CASSSATAYEQYF
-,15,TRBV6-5,CASSYSASGLYEQYF
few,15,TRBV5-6,CASSKRTGRSYGYTF
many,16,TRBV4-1,CASSPRQRTPNTEAFF
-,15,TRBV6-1,CASSGRQGSTDTQYF
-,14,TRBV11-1,CASSLQQGANVLTF
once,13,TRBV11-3,CASSLGGPGELFF
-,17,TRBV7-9,CASSGDPGQPVLGGYTF
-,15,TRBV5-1,CASGGGRSSYNEQFF
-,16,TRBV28,CASSPTSGGLSYEQYF
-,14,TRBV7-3,CASSRGGPTDEAFF
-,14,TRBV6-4,CAAKADTFTDTQYF
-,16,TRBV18,CASSPTPGPWRDGYTF
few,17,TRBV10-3,CAISTDRAKNSNQPQHF
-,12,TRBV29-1,CSVGPNRYEQYF
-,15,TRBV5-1,CASNERQGSITEAFF
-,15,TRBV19,CASSPQGPDNQPQHF
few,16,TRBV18,CASSPGQGGTNEKLFF
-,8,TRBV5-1,CASPEQYF
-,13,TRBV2,CASTKGSPGELFF
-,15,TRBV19,CASTFRGTGANVLTF
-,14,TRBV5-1,CASSRNDDQETQYF
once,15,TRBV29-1,CSVEVGFKHTGELFF
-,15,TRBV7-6,CASSLVLGPRGEQYF
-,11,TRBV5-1,CASSSTDTQYF
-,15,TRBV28,CASSIRGMVVTEAFF
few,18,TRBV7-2,CASSFPLLRSGGANVLTF
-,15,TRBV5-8,CASSLARQGGYGYTF
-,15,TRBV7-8,CASSSGLAGVGELFF
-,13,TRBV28,CASNPGGPPEAFF
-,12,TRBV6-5,CASSRRTGEQYF
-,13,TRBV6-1,CASSSGIFTEAFF
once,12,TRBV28,CASSIDPYEQYF
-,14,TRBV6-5,CASSWRQGETEAFF
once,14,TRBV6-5,CASSYDLGDPTQYF
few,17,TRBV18,CASSPTTGGIGNQPQHF
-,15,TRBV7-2,CASSSPPGGLDEQFF
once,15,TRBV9,CASSAGGSRTGELFF